The clone carrying this T cell receptor beta chain was recorded at least ten times. TCRdb used MiXCR to reprocess the 5' RACE reads, holding one entry per CDR3 protein. The sample lists 35,000 to 50,000 distinct CDR3 sequences; under 4% were seen once. Time point denoted: sample taken at primary tumor resection. Germline CDR1 reads SNHLY; CDR2 reads FYNNEI. This CDR3 contains 15 residues. Trimming stripped 4 bases from V and 4 bases from J, with 16 bases between. The data stem from a study of spatial heterogeneity in lung cancer. Study context: Each time, sequencing found more beta-chain sequences than alpha-chain sequences.

This receptor was identified in a male donor with early-stage non-small cell lung cancer. Specimen: normal lung tissue next to the tumor, collected at surgery. This chain connects TRBV2 to TRBJ1-1; D might be TRBD1 (5 bases). The chain's CDR3 is CASSGQLGALTEAFF. DNA for the CDR3: TGTGCCAGCAGTGGCCAATTAGGGGCGCTCACTGAAGCTTTCTTT. Based on the CDR3 plus reference TRBV2 and TRBJ1-1, the full variable domain is EPEVTQTPSHQVTQMGQEVILRCVPISNHLYFYWYRQILGQKVEFLVSFYNNEISEKSEIFDDQFSVERPDGSNFTLKIRSTKLEDSAMYFCASSGQLGALTEAFFGQGTRLTVV.